The present entry profiles one T cell receptor beta chain with its context. Its antigen is still unknown. No much larger clone exists at a distance of one base, and base qualities are not known. This entry belongs to a study of OX40 agonist ivuxolimab in advanced cancers. Background on the whole study: Ivuxolimab, which targeted the costimulatory receptor OX40 (CD134), was an agonistic, fully human IgG2 monoclonal antibody. Intravenous ivuxolimab was administered to patients every 2 weeks at six dose levels: 0.01, 0.1, 0.3, 1.5, 3 and 10 mg/kg. Among the roughly 50 dose-escalation patients, around 20 had hepatocellular carcinoma, some 15 melanoma, 9 renal cell carcinoma and 9 head and neck cancer. In the dose-escalation cohort, around 80% of patients were male, and the mean age was around 60 years with a range of roughly 20 to 85. Prior anti-PD-1, anti-PD-L1 or anti-CTLA-4 therapy was permitted, and 30% to 45% of dose-escalation patients had received checkpoint inhibitors. Partial responses were achieved by three dose-escalation patients, of whom one had hepatocellular carcinoma and two had cutaneous melanoma. The purpose of peripheral TCRbeta sequencing was to test whether ivuxolimab changed TCR sequence diversity and led to clonal T-cell expansion. The paper describes the monotherapy dose-escalation part (N ≈ 50 patients) of the phase I trial of ivuxolimab. Study-wide findings and limitations: The antigen specificity of the peripheral T cells that underwent clonal expansion was not determined. At doses from 0.1 to 3.0 mg/kg, clonal expansion was seen in both CD4+ and CD8+ blood T cells between baseline and week 6. After ivuxolimab, more expanded clones were found on average in CD8+ T cells than in CD4+ T cells. Low levels of normalized T-cell clonal expansion were also seen in some nonresponding patients. In partial responders in the 0.1-3.0 mg/kg groups, normalized peripheral clonal expansion was found to be among the lowest, especially among CD8+ T cells.

For sequencing of the TCRbeta CDR3 region, genomic DNA was extracted from the sorted cells. TCRbeta CDR3 regions were sequenced using the immunoSEQ Assay. The table comes from immuneACCESS by way of TCRdb, which keeps in-frame sequences with V and J called. Part of the clones is missing from these tables; in studies checked, under half for an unresolved V gene and the rest for unknown reasons. For this sample there are about 62,000 clones; around 81% appear just once. The ten largest make up around 3.6% of the sample. The trial excluded patients who had a history of autoimmune disease or were on systemic immunosuppression. Peripheral blood for TCR sequencing was collected from all dose cohorts at baseline, on cycle 4 day 1, and on cycle 7 day 1. Samples came from an open-label, multicenter, first-in-human phase I dose-escalation trial of ivuxolimab. The trial enrolled adults with locally advanced or metastatic head and neck squamous cell, hepatocellular, melanoma or renal cell carcinoma. Before TCR sequencing, CD4+ T cells and CD8+ T cells from peripheral blood were sorted into separate populations.

V was cut back by 4 bases and J by 5 bases, leaving a gap of 12 bases between them. From its cysteine to its phenylalanine, the CDR3 spans 13 amino acids. Only the CDR3 DNA is retained, 39 bases long and in frame from the first base. CDR1 and CDR2 were assigned from the germline V gene (reference sequence) as SEHNR and FQNEAQ. The origin of this receptor is an adult with an advanced solid tumor such as melanoma, head and neck, liver or kidney cancer. The sequence links TRBV7-9 to TRBJ2-7; the D segment is perhaps TRBD1 or TRBD2, each sharing 5 matched bases. Sequenced material: CD4+ or CD8+ T cells sorted from blood, taken in a trial of the OX40 agonist ivuxolimab. The DNA sequence is as follows: TGTGCCAGCAGCTCCGGGACCCTCAACGAGCAGTACTTC. Translation gives CASSSGTLNEQYF.